These 32 T cell receptor beta chains were sequenced from one sample in a study of blood T cell repertoires in COVID-19. The repertoire was sequenced with immunoSEQ multiplex PCR; TCRdb's copy has only in-frame clones and lacks some. Of about 440,000 clones in the sample, 75% to 90% are singletons; the top ten hold over 4%. Sequenced material: peripheral blood. The receptors stem from a woman between 25 and 40 years old with acute or convalescent COVID-19.

This clone has only a few counts. The chain couples TRBV7-9 to TRBJ1-2; D is ambiguous. This CDR3 is built from 13 residues. Trimming took 1 base from V and 8 from J, leaving 11 bases between them. Germline loops: CDR1 SEHNR, CDR2 FQNEAQ (reference sequence). CDR3 loop: CASSLGVTEGYTF. CDR3 nucleotides: TGTGCCAGCAGCTTAGGTGTTACGGAGGGCTACACCTTC.

This clone was seen just once. The chain couples TRBV7-9 to TRBJ1-4; D is undetermined. This CDR3 is built from 14 residues. The germline V and J ends were trimmed by 3 bases and 6 bases, with 11 bases remaining between them. The germline gives CDR1 SEHNR, CDR2 FQNEAQ (reference sequence). In DNA, the CDR3 is TGTGCCAGCAGCTTGGGAGGGATGGATGAAAAACTGTTTTTT. Translating it yields CASSLGGMDEKLFF.

The chain combines TRBV9 with TRBJ2-7, with 8 bases matching TRBD1. Losses at the gene ends were 7 bases for V and 3 bases for J; bases not matched to a gene: 9. The CDR3 consists of 14 residues. Germline V gene data show CDR1 as SGDLS and CDR2 as YYNGEE. The CDR3 DNA is TGTGCCAGCGGTCCCGGGACAGGAAACTACGAGCAGTACTTC. It encodes CASGPGTGNYEQYF.

The chain recombines TRBV15 with TRBJ2-7, with D perhaps TRBD1 (6 bases). The CDR3 contains 13 residues. Trimming shortened V by 5 bases and J by 5 bases, and 13 bases separated the two germline ends. CDR1 is LNHNV, CDR2 YYDKDF, per germline (reference sequence). The CDR3 region is CATSGLGAHEQYF. Written as DNA, the CDR3 is TGTGCCACCAGCGGACTGGGGGCGCACGAGCAGTACTTC.

The CDR3 protein is CASSSGLPSGYEQYF. CDR3 DNA sequence: TGTGCCAGCAGTTCTGGGTTGCCGTCGGGCTACGAGCAGTACTTC. The J gene is TRBJ2-7, the V gene TRBV6-2 or TRBV6-3; D not resolved. The CDR3 sequence is 15 residues long. The ends were cut back, 4 bases at V and 3 bases at J, with 16 bases in the middle. CDR1 is MNHEY and CDR2 is SVGEGT in the germline V gene.

The chain is built from TRBV2 and TRBJ2-2; 8 positions match TRBD2. The germline gives CDR1 SNHLY, CDR2 FYNNEI. The V segment lost 6 bases and the J segment 5 bases; nucleotides outside the gene matches: 11. This CDR3 spans 16 amino acids. CDR3 region: CASRKQAGGSTGELFF. For the CDR3, the DNA is TGTGCCAGCAGAAAACAGGCGGGGGGCTCTACCGGGGAGCTGTTTTTT.

V is TRBV5-1 and J is TRBJ2-5; TRBD1 matches at 8 bases. Germline trimming cut 1 base from V and 1 base from J; bases unmatched to any gene: 3. The CDR3 covers 15 residues. Germline CDR1 SGHRS, CDR2 YFSETQ. CDR3 sequence reads: CASSLRGTGQETQYF. In nucleotides, the CDR3 is TGCGCCAGCAGCTTGCGCGGGACAGGCCAAGAGACCCAGTACTTC.

The V gene is TRBV7-8, the J gene TRBJ1-5; D is uncertain. Germline lookup yields CDR1 SGHVS and CDR2 FQNEAQ. The CDR3 covers 18 residues. Trimming took off 5 bases at V and 6 bases at J, with 26 bases between the two ends. CDR3 amino acids: CASSRASSSFLEGQPQHF. For the CDR3, the DNA is TGTGCCAGCAGCCGTGCGTCCAGCTCCTTTCTCGAGGGTCAGCCCCAGCATTTT.

J is TRBJ2-7 and V is TRBV7-9, with TRBD1 identical over 9 bases. Germline CDR1 SEHNR, CDR2 FQNEAQ (reference sequence). Germline trimming cut 5 bases from V and 6 bases from J; bases unmatched to any gene: 14. The length of the CDR3 is 16 residues. In DNA, the CDR3 is TGTGCCAGCAGCGAACTGACAGGGGGAGGGCTAAGCGAGCAGTACTTC. It translates to CASSELTGGGLSEQYF.

V usage is TRBV5-1 and J usage is TRBJ2-6; D may be TRBD1 (5 bases). The V gene's germline CDR1 is SGHRS and CDR2 YFSETQ. V dropped 3 bases and J dropped 4 bases, with 14 bases sitting between them. The CDR3 sequence is 16 residues long. The CDR3 DNA is TGCGCCAGCAGCTACGGCAGGGCTTCCGGGGCCAACGTCCTGACTTTC. As protein: CASSYGRASGANVLTF.

The chain links TRBV3-1 (or the pseudogene TRBV3-2) to TRBJ2-3; TRBD2 is a possible D gene (5 bases). Germline-derived CDR1 and CDR2 are LGHDT and YNNKEL (reference sequence). The CDR3 totals 15 residues. Trimming took off 5 bases at V and 3 bases at J, with 15 bases between the two ends. This chain's CDR3 is CASSITGLPTDTQYF. The CDR3 nucleotides read TGTGCCAGCAGCATAACGGGGTTACCGACAGATACGCAGTATTTT.

The V call is TRBV30, the J call TRBJ2-3; D might be TRBD1 (5 bases). V was trimmed by 2 bases and J by 6 bases, leaving 15 bases between them. Germline CDR1 and CDR2: GTSNPN and SVGIG (reference sequence). The CDR3 loop spans 14 amino acids. This chain's CDR3 is CAWSLGREADTQYF. The CDR3 DNA reads as TGTGCCTGGAGTCTCGGCAGGGAAGCGGATACGCAGTATTTT.

The V call is TRBV30, the J call TRBJ2-7; TRBD2 might be the D (6 bases). The V end was cut by 2 bases, the J end by 6 bases, with 14 bases between. Germline CDR1 is GTSNPN and CDR2 is SVGIG (reference sequence). The CDR3 is made up of 13 amino acids. The CDR3 DNA sequence: TGTGCCTGGAGTAAAATGGAGGAGGGCGAGCAGTACTTC. Its protein product is CAWSKMEEGEQYF.

The sample holds one count of this clone. The rearrangement uses TRBV5-1 and TRBJ2-5; 16 bases fit TRBD2. CDR3 length equals 16 residues. With 4 bases clipped from V and 14 bases from J, the junction kept 14 bases outside the gene matches. CDR1 and CDR2 (germline): SGHRS, YFSETQ. The DNA for the CDR3 is TGCGCCAGCAGCGGCGGTGGAGCCGGGACTAGCGGGGGGGCCTACTTC. It specifies CASSGGGAGTSGGAYF. The complete variable domain, with remaining parts taken from reference TRBV5-1 and TRBJ2-5, reads KAGVTQTPRYLIKTRGQQVTLSCSPISGHRSVSWYQQTPGQGLQFLFEYFSETQRNKGNFPGRFSGRQFSNSRSEMNVSTLELGDSALYLCASSGGGAGTSGGAYFGPGTRLLVL.

The chain recombines TRBV5-1 with TRBJ1-3, with 7 bases that match TRBD1. Trimming cost V 4 bases and J 4 bases; bases outside gene matches: 8. CDR3 length equals 15 residues. The germline V gene encodes CDR1 SGHRS and CDR2 YFSETQ. The CDR3 sequence is CASSHNGQAGNTIYF. In DNA form, the CDR3 reads TGCGCCAGCAGCCACAACGGACAGGCCGGAAACACCATATATTTT. Together with reference TRBV5-1 and TRBJ1-3, the CDR3 gives the full variable domain: KAGVTQTPRYLIKTRGQQVTLSCSPISGHRSVSWYQQTPGQGLQFLFEYFSETQRNKGNFPGRFSGRQFSNSRSEMNVSTLELGDSALYLCASSHNGQAGNTIYFGEGSWLTVV.

This chain connects TRBV4-1 to TRBJ1-2, with D possibly matching TRBD1 (6 bases). Germline assignment: CDR1 MGHRA and CDR2 YSYEKL. This CDR3 has 14 residues. The germline V and J ends were trimmed by 4 bases and 6 bases, with 15 bases remaining between them. The CDR3 here is CASSLKQGGDGYTF. DNA of the CDR3: TGCGCCAGCAGCCTAAAACAGGGTGGCGATGGCTACACCTTC.

The chain combines TRBV24-1 with TRBJ2-7; D uncertain. Trimming cost V 2 bases and J 0 bases, with 4 bases left between them. Germline V gene data show CDR1 as KGHDR and CDR2 as SFDVKD. There are 13 residues in the CDR3. As DNA, the CDR3 is TGTGCCACCAGTGATTCAATCTCCTACGAGCAGTACTTC. This encodes CATSDSISYEQYF.

V and J are TRBV29-1 and TRBJ2-7; D unclear. This CDR3 is built from 11 residues. Trimming cost V 5 bases and J 2 bases, with 7 bases left between them. Germline CDR1 and CDR2: SQVTM and ANQGSEA. CDR3 sequence (DNA): TGCAGCGTTCTGGGCACCTACGAGCAGTACTTC. This gives the protein CSVLGTYEQYF.

The chain carries TRBV5-4 and TRBJ2-3; 7 positions match TRBD2. The germline gives CDR1 SGHNT, CDR2 YYREEE (reference sequence). The J segment lost 3 bases and the V segment lost 0 bases, leaving 1 base of the junction unmatched. There are 14 residues in the CDR3. The CDR3 spells CASSLAGGTDTQYF. The CDR3 region has the DNA TGTGCCAGCAGCTTGGCGGGGGGTACAGATACGCAGTATTTT.

The chain links TRBV14 to TRBJ1-1, with D possibly matching TRBD1 (6 bases). CDR1 and CDR2 from the germline V gene are SGHDN and FVKESK. The CDR3 sequence is 14 residues long. Trimming removed 5 bases from V and 5 bases from J, with 15 bases in between. The CDR3 region is CASSTTRGGTEAFF. The CDR3 coding sequence is TGTGCCAGCAGCACCACAAGGGGGGGGACTGAAGCTTTCTTT.

This chain connects TRBV6-1 to TRBJ2-7, with unresolved D. The V gene's germline CDR1 is MNHNS and CDR2 SASEGT. V gave up 5 bases and J gave up 2 bases, with 13 bases separating them. The length of the CDR3 is 14 residues. CDR3 in amino acids: CASSHDWSTYEQYF. The DNA for the CDR3 is TGTGCCAGCAGTCACGACTGGTCCACCTACGAGCAGTACTTC.

The rearrangement joins TRBV6-1 to TRBJ1-5; D remains unclear. Germline CDR1 and CDR2: MNHNS and SASEGT. The CDR3 runs 16 residues. V shed 4 bases and J shed 7 bases, with 20 bases lying between them. The CDR3 DNA follows: TGTGCCAGCAGTGTGATGAGGACCTCACGGGAACAGCCCCAGCATTTT. Translating it yields CASSVMRTSREQPQHF.

The DNA of the CDR3 is TGTGCCAGCAGTCGACAGGGTTCTGGAAACACCATATATTTT. It translates to CASSRQGSGNTIYF. The genes are TRBV6-5 and TRBJ1-3, with 7 bases fitting TRBD1. Germline CDR1 is MNHEY and CDR2 is SVGAGI. The ends lost 5 bases at V and 1 base at J; junction bases unmatched: 2. The CDR3 loop spans 14 amino acids.

The genes are TRBV7-6 and TRBJ1-3; the D is unclear. This CDR3 comprises 16 residues. Trimming took 2 bases from V and 0 from J, leaving 11 bases between them. Looked up from germline, CDR1 is SGHVS and CDR2 is FNYEAQ. As DNA, the CDR3 is TGTGCCAGCAGCTTATTAAGCGAGTCCTCTGGAAACACCATATATTTT. This encodes CASSLLSESSGNTIYF.

Only a few counts were recorded for this clone. The chain carries TRBV11-2 and TRBJ1-3; D not resolved. Trimming shortened V by 5 bases and J by 3 bases, and 11 bases separated the two germline ends. CDR1 and CDR2 from the germline V gene are SGHAT and FQNNGV. The CDR3 covers 14 residues. The CDR3 is CASSNRKNGNTIYF. In DNA, the CDR3 is TGTGCCAGCAGCAACAGAAAAAATGGAAACACCATATATTTT.

Here the CDR3 DNA reads TGTGCCAGCAGCCGGAGGGGCAGACCCTACGAGCAGTACTTC. This encodes CASSRRGRPYEQYF. V and J are TRBV7-2 and TRBJ2-7, with TRBD2 as a possible D gene (6 bases). With 5 bases removed from V and 2 bases from J, the gap between germline ends came to 13 bases. Per germline, CDR1 SGHTA and CDR2 FQGNSA. CDR3 length: 14 residues.

The gene calls are TRBV4-2 and TRBJ1-2; D unresolved. The CDR3 has 15 amino acids. Trimming removed 0 bases from V and 4 bases from J, with 12 bases in between. Germline CDR1 reads LGHNA; CDR2 reads YNFKEQ. The CDR3 DNA sequence: TGTGCCAGCAGCCAAGAATTGCCAGACACCTATGGCTACACCTTC. Protein: CASSQELPDTYGYTF.

This sequence joins TRBV15 and TRBJ2-5, with D possibly being TRBD1 (5 bases). V shed 1 base and J shed 5 bases, with 17 bases lying between them. Germline-derived CDR1 and CDR2 are LNHNV and YYDKDF (reference sequence). The CDR3 runs 16 residues. The CDR3 DNA sequence: TGTGCCACCAGCAGAGTAGGCCAGGGCGGAGTGGAGACCCAGTACTTC. Amino acid sequence: CATSRVGQGGVETQYF.

The genes are TRBV28 and TRBJ2-2, with a weak D call TRBD1 (6 bases). The CDR3 sequence is 15 residues long. Germline V gene sequence: CDR1 MDHEN, CDR2 SYDVKM. The V and J ends lost 6 bases and 3 bases respectively, with 14 bases between them. The CDR3 protein is CASSYSGVDTGELFF. The CDR3 DNA follows: TGTGCCAGCAGCTATTCAGGGGTAGACACCGGGGAGCTGTTTTTT.

The chain recombines TRBV4-1 with TRBJ1-6, with 11 nucleotides matching TRBD1. The CDR3 is 15 amino acids. Germline V lookup: CDR1 MGHRA, CDR2 YSYEKL. J gave up 9 bases and V 4 bases, and 5 bases lay outside the gene matches. In nucleotides, the CDR3 is TGCGCCAGCAGCCCCTCCGGACAGGGGGCTTCACCCCTCCACTTT. Protein: CASSPSGQGASPLHF.

This chain links TRBV2 with TRBJ1-1; D unclear. V lost 3 bases, J lost 7 bases, and 3 bases lay in between. The CDR3 has 10 amino acids. In germline, CDR1 is SNHLY, CDR2 FYNNEI. The CDR3 DNA follows: TGTGCCAGCAGTGACATTGAAGCTTTCTTT. This sequence encodes CASSDIEAFF.

V and J are TRBV9 and TRBJ2-1; D ambiguous. The germline V gene encodes CDR1 SGDLS and CDR2 YYNGEE. The CDR3 loop spans 15 amino acids. The V end was cut by 1 base, the J end by 0 bases, with 8 bases between. This CDR3 is CASSVTPSSYNEQFF. The CDR3 coding sequence is TGTGCCAGCAGCGTAACCCCGAGCTCCTACAATGAGCAGTTCTTC. Using reference TRBV9 and TRBJ2-1 for the parts outside the CDR3, the full variable domain is DSGVTQTPKHLITATGQRVTLRCSPRSGDLSVYWYQQSLDQGLQFLIQYYNGEERAKGNILERFSAQQFPDLHSELNLSSLELGDSALYFCASSVTPSSYNEQFFGPGTRLTVL.